This paragraph reports one T cell receptor beta chain. The V and J ends lost 4 bases and 2 bases respectively, with 18 bases between them. The CDR3 has 16 residues. The germline V gene encodes CDR1 SGHRS and CDR2 YFSETQ. This sample was taken from a study of blood T cell repertoires in COVID-19. Looking at the study overall: Whether acute or convalescent, the COVID-19 samples came from the United States, Italy and Spain. T cells, B-cell-depleted T cells, or PBMCs supplied cDNA or gDNA.

In the original workflow: Reference gene primer amplification gave nucleated cell count estimates. Sequencing was performed with immunoSEQ multiplex PCR; in TCRdb, only in-frame clones are kept and a portion is missing. V, J and clone size derive from that table, while D and trimming were established from the DNA sequence. The data contain some 150,000 clones, over 80% of them singletons. The chain employs TRBV5-1 and TRBJ1-2; TRBD1 is a possible D gene (5 bases). This sequence originates from a woman between 50 and 59 years old with acute or convalescent COVID-19. What was sequenced was peripheral blood. In nucleotides, the CDR3 is TGCGCCAGCAGCCTCATCATCGGCAGGGAAAACTATGGCTACACCTTC. Amino acids: CASSLIIGRENYGYTF.